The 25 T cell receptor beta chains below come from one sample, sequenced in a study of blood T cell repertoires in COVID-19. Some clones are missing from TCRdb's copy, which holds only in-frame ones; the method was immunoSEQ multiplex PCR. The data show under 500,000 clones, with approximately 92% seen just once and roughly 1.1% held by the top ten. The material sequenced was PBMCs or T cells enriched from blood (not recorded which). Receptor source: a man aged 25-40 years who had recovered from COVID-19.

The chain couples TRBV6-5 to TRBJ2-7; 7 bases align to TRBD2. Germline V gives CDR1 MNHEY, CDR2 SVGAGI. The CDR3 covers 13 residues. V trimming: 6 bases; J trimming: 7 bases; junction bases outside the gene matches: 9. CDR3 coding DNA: TGTGCCAGCAGCAAACTAGCGACGTGGGAGCAGTACTTC. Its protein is CASSKLATWEQYF.

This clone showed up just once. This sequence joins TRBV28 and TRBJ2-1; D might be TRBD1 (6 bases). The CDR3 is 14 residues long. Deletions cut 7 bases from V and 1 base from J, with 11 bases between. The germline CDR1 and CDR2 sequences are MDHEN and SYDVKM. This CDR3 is CASKGTPSYNEQFF. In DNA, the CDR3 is TGTGCCAGCAAAGGGACACCTTCCTACAATGAGCAGTTCTTC.

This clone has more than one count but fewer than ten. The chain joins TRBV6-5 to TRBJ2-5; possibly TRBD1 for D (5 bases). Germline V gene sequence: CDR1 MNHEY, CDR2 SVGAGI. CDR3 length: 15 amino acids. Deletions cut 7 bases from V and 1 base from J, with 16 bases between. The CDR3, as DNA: TGTGCCAGCACCCGGCGACAGCCCAGCCAAGAGACCCAGTACTTC. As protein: CASTRRQPSQETQYF.

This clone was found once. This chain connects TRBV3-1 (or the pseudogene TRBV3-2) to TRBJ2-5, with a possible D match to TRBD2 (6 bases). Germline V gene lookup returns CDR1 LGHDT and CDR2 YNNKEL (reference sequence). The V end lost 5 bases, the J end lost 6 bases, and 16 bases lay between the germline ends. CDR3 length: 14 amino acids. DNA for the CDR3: TGTGCCAGCAGCATCCAGGGAGGTAGAAAGACCCAGTACTTC. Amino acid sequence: CASSIQGGRKTQYF.

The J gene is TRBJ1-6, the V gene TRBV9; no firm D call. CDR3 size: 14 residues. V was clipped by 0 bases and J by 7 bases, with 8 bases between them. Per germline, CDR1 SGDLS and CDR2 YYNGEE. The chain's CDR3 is CASSVGGSNSPLHF. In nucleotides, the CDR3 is TGTGCCAGCAGCGTAGGAGGAAGCAATTCACCCCTCCACTTT.

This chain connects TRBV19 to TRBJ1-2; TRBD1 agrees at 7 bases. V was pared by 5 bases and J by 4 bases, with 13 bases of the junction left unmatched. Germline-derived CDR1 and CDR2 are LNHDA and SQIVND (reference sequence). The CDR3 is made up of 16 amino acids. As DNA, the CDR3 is TGTGCCAGTAGTTCCTTGGGATCCGGGACAGCCTATGGCTACACCTTC. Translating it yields CASSSLGSGTAYGYTF.

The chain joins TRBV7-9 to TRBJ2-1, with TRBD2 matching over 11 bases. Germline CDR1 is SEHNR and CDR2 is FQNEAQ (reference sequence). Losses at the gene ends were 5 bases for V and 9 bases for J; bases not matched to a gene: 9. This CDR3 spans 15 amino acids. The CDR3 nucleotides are TGTGCCAGCAGCCTTAGCGGGAGGGTGATTCCTGAGCAGTTCTTC. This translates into CASSLSGRVIPEQFF.

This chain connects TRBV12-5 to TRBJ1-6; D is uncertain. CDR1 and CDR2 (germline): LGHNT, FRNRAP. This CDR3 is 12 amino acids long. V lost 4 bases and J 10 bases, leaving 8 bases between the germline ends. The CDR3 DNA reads TGTGCTAGTGGTTCAGTCACCTCACCCCTCCACTTT. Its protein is CASGSVTSPLHF.

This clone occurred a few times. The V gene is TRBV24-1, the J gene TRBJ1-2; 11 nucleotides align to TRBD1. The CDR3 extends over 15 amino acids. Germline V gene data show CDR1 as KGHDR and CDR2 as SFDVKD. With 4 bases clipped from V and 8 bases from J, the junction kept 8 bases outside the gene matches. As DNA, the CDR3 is TGTGCCACCAGTGACCCCGGACAGGGGGCGATCGGCTACACCTTC. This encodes CATSDPGQGAIGYTF.

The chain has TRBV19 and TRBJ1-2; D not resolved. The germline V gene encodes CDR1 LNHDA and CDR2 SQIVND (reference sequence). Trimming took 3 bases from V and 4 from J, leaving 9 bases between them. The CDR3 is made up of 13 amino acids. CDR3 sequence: CASSIPQPYGYTF. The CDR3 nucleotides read TGTGCCAGTAGTATCCCACAACCCTATGGCTACACCTTC.

The CDR3: CASTGTFDSYEQYF. The CDR3 DNA sequence: TGTGCCAGCACCGGGACTTTTGACTCCTACGAGCAGTACTTC. The chain uses TRBV7-2 and TRBJ2-7; a possible D gene is TRBD2 (6 bases). Germline V lookup: CDR1 SGHTA, CDR2 FQGNSA. The CDR3 runs to 14 residues. V lost 7 bases and J lost 0, with 13 bases in between.

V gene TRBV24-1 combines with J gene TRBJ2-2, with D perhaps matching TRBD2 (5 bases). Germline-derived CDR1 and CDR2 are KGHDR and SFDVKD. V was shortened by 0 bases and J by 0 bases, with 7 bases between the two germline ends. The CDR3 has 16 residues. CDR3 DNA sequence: TGTGCCACCAGTGATTTGGGCGGGTCGAACACCGGGGAGCTGTTTTTT. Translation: CATSDLGGSNTGELFF.

The DNA for the CDR3 is TGTGCCAGCAGCCTACTTCACGGACAGGGCACAGATACGCAGTATTTT. This codes for CASSLLHGQGTDTQYF. The chain is built from TRBV9 and TRBJ2-3; 7 nucleotides match TRBD1. The CDR3 spans 16 residues. Germline loops: CDR1 SGDLS, CDR2 YYNGEE. V trimming: 4 bases; J trimming: 1 base; junction bases outside the gene matches: 9. Full variable domain (missing parts from reference TRBV9 and TRBJ2-3): DSGVTQTPKHLITATGQRVTLRCSPRSGDLSVYWYQQSLDQGLQFLIQYYNGEERAKGNILERFSAQQFPDLHSELNLSSLELGDSALYFCASSLLHGQGTDTQYFGPGTRLTVL.

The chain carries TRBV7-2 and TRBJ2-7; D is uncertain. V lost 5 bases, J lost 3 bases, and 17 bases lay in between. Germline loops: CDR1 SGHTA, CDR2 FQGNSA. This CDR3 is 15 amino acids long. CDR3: CASSKTAPVVYEQYF. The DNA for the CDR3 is TGTGCCAGCAGCAAAACAGCTCCCGTGGTCTACGAGCAGTACTTC.

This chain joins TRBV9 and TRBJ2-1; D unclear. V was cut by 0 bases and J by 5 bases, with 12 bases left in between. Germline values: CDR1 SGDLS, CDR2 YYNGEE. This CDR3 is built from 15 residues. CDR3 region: CASSVGGSWDNEQFF. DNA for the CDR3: TGTGCCAGCAGCGTAGGAGGTTCGTGGGACAATGAGCAGTTCTTC.

CDR3 DNA sequence: TGTGCCAGCAGCCAAGTGGGGCGTTCACCCCTCCACTTT. This sequence encodes CASSQVGRSPLHF. The chain joins TRBV3-1 (or the pseudogene TRBV3-2) to TRBJ1-6; the D gene is possibly TRBD1 (5 bases). The CDR3 is made up of 13 amino acids. CDR1 and CDR2 (germline): LGHDT, YNNKEL (reference sequence). Trimming stripped 1 base from V and 9 bases from J, with 7 bases between.

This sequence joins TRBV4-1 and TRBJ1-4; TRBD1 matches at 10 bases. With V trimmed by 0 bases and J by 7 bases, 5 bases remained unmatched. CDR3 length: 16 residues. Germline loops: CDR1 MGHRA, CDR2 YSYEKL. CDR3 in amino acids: CASSQEVTGGGEKLFF. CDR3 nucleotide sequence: TGCGCCAGCAGCCAAGAGGTGACAGGGGGCGGTGAAAAACTGTTTTTT.

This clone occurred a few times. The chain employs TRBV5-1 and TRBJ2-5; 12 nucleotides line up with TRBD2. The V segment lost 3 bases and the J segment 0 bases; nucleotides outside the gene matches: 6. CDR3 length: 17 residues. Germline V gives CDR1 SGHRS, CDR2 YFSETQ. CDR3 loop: CASSSGLAGTNQETQYF. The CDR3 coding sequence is TGCGCCAGCAGCTCCGGACTAGCGGGAACCAACCAAGAGACCCAGTACTTC.

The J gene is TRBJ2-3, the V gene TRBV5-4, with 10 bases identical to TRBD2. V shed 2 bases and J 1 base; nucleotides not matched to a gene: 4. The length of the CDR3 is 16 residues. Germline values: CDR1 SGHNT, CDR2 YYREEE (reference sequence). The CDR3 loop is CASSFPSGSGTDTQYF. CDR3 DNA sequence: TGTGCCAGCAGCTTTCCTAGCGGGAGTGGCACAGATACGCAGTATTTT.

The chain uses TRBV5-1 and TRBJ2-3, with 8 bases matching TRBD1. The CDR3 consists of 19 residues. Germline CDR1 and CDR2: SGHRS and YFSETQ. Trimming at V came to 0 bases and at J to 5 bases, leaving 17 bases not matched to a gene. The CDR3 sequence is CASSLELSRGQGGRDTQYF. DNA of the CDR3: TGCGCCAGCAGCTTGGAGTTAAGTCGAGGACAGGGTGGGAGAGATACGCAGTATTTT.

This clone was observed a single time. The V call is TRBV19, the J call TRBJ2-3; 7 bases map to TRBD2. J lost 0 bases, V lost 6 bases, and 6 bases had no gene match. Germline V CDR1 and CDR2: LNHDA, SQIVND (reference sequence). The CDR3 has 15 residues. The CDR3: CASRPEAGSTDTQYF. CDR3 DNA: TGTGCCAGTAGACCAGAAGCGGGAAGCACAGATACGCAGTATTTT.

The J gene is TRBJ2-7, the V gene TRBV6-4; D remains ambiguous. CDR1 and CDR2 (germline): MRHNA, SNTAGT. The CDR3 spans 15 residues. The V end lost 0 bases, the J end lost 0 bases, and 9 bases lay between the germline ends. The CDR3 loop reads CASSDSDISSYEQYF. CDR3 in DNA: TGTGCCAGCAGTGACTCAGACATTAGCTCCTACGAGCAGTACTTC.

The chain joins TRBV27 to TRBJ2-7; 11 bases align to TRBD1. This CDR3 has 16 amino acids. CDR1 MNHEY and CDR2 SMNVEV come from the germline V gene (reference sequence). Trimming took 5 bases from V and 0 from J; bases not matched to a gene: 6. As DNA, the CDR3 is TGTGCCAGCAGTATACGGACAGGGGGCCTCTCCTACGAGCAGTACTTC. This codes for CASSIRTGGLSYEQYF.

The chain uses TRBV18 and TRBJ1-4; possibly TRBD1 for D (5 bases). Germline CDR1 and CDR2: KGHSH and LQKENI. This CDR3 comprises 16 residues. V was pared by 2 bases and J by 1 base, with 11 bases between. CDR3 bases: TGTGCCAGCTCACCAAGGTCCGGGGGAACTAATGAAAAACTGTTTTTT. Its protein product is CASSPRSGGTNEKLFF.

In DNA form, the CDR3 reads TGTGCCAGCACCGGACAGATCCAAAACACTGAAGCTTTCTTT. Its translation: CASTGQIQNTEAFF. The rearrangement links TRBV6-5 to TRBJ1-1, with D possibly being TRBD1 (6 bases). CDR3 size: 14 residues. V shed 7 bases and J shed 2 bases, with 14 bases lying between them. Germline assignment: CDR1 MNHEY and CDR2 SVGAGI.